This passage covers 5 T cell receptor beta chains from one sample sequenced in a study of shared clonotypes between healthy human individuals. Using immunoSEQ multiplex PCR, the repertoire was profiled, and TCRdb retains in-frame clones only, with some absent. The profile covers about 1 million clones, with roughly 80% appearing a single time and approximately 1.3% taken by the ten largest. Sequencing input: memory CD4+ T cells sorted from blood. Described subset: CD45RA-negative fraction. The source of these receptors is a man between 18 and 35 years old in good health.

V gene TRBV5-1 combines with J gene TRBJ2-7; D is ambiguous. The CDR3 extends over 14 amino acids. V was trimmed by 0 bases and J by 3 bases, leaving 10 bases between them. Germline CDR1 and CDR2: SGHRS and YFSETQ. The CDR3: CASSLAGRNYEQYF. CDR3 DNA sequence: TGCGCCAGCAGCTTGGCCGGCAGAAACTACGAGCAGTACTTC.

The V and J genes are TRBV5-1 and TRBJ2-1, with 14 bases identical to TRBD2. The germline V gene encodes CDR1 SGHRS and CDR2 YFSETQ. The CDR3 runs to 19 residues. Unmatched junction bases numbered 8, after V lost 3 bases and J lost 0 bases. The CDR3 coding sequence is TGCGCCAGCAGCTCTCCGGGACTAGCGGGGGCTAGCTCCTACAATGAGCAGTTCTTC. Residues: CASSSPGLAGASSYNEQFF.

V and J are TRBV4-2 and TRBJ1-2, with 7 bases that match TRBD1. Per the germline V gene, CDR1 is LGHNA and CDR2 is YNFKEQ. Unmatched junction bases numbered 1, after V lost 0 bases and J lost 3 bases. This CDR3 is 14 amino acids long. CDR3: CASSQDRGYYGYTF. In nucleotides, the CDR3 is TGTGCCAGCAGCCAAGACAGGGGGTACTATGGCTACACCTTC.

In its sample, this clone was seen once. The sample carries other DNA sequences with the same CDR3. The rearrangement links TRBV29-1 to TRBJ2-3, with D unclear. Germline V gene sequence: CDR1 SQVTM, CDR2 ANQGSEA. This CDR3 has 12 amino acids. Trimming left V 3 bases short and J 1 base short, with 5 bases between. The DNA of the CDR3 is TGCAGCGTTGAGGGTGGCACAGATACGCAGTATTTT. Its translation is CSVEGGTDTQYF.

This clone was counted a single time. CDR3 residues: CAISEADDEQYF. Written as DNA, the CDR3 is TGTGCCATCAGTGAGGCGGATGACGAGCAGTACTTC. The V gene is TRBV10-3, the J gene TRBJ2-7; D not certain. Germline values: CDR1 ENHRY, CDR2 SYGVKD. The CDR3 is 12 amino acids. Trimming took 2 bases from V and 5 from J, leaving 7 bases between them.